This paragraph covers one T cell receptor beta chain sequence. The antigen is undetermined. This sample stems from a study of T-cell memory formation after mild COVID-19. Across the study: Largely donor-specific TCR clusters were found. Study-wide points: Later expanders leaned toward CD4+, whereas clones contracting from day 15 to 85 were balanced CD4/CD8. The authors did not confirm SARS-CoV-2 specificity of second-wave clones peaking day 37.

CDR1 and CDR2 from the germline V gene are SEHNR and FQNEAQ (reference sequence). The V gene lost 5 bases and the J gene lost 6 bases, with 17 bases spanning the gap. This CDR3 has 14 amino acids. TCRdb called the 5' RACE reads again in MiXCR, with one record for every CDR3 protein. Among about 250,000 distinct CDR3 sequences listed, roughly 17% were seen once. Input material: PBMCs or a T cell subset sorted from them (not recorded which). The TCR originated in a man in his late teens or twenties who had mild COVID-19 (a few samples of this study predate the infection). Cell type and time point are not known. The genes are TRBV7-9 and TRBJ2-7; D possibly corresponds to TRBD1 (6 bases). The CDR3 coding sequence is TGTGCCAGCAGCCATGACAGGCCAGTACGCGAGCAGTACTTC. This translates into CASSHDRPVREQYF.